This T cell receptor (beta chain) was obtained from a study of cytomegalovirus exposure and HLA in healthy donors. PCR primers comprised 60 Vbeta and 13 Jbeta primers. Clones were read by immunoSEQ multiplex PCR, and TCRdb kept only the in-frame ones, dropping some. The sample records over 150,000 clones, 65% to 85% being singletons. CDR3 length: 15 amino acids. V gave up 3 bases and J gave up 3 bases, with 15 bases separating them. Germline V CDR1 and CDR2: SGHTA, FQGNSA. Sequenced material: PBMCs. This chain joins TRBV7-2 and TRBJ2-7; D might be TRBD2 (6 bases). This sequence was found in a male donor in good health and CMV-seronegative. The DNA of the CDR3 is TGTGCCAGCAGCTTCACACTGTCCGGGAGCTACGAGCAGTACTTC. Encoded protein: CASSFTLSGSYEQYF.